These 5 T cell receptor beta chains originate from one sample sequenced in a study of T-cell reconstitution after alpha-beta-depleted transplantation in children. TCRbeta library preparation incorporated unique molecular identifiers. Using its own MiXCR run on the PCR reads, TCRdb lists one record per CDR3 protein. Of approximately 6,800 distinct CDR3 sequences listed, under 7% are singletons. Source: PBMCs, mostly from graft donor cells, taken 180 days after TCRalphabeta/CD19-depleted stem cell transplant. Source of these receptors: a child younger than two who had a stem cell transplant for acute myeloid leukemia, so the T cells may come from the graft donor.

This clonotype has a count of ten or more. The CDR3 DNA sequence: TGTGCCAGCAGCCAACCGACTAGCGGCTCCTCTGAGCAGTTCTTC. Translated: CASSQPTSGSSEQFF. This rearrangement joins TRBV3-1 to TRBJ2-1, with 9 positions matching TRBD2. This CDR3 is 15 amino acids long. The germline CDR1 and CDR2 sequences are LGHDT and YNNKEL (reference sequence). Unmatched junction bases numbered 8, after V lost 2 bases and J lost 9 bases.

This clonotype was recorded at least ten times. The chain carries TRBV5-1 and TRBJ1-4; D gene ambiguous. Germline-derived CDR1 and CDR2 are SGHRS and YFSETQ. Trimming stripped 3 bases from V and 4 bases from J, with 10 bases between. This CDR3 spans 14 amino acids. CDR3 region: CASSSPGNNEKLFF. The CDR3 DNA reads as TGCGCCAGCAGCTCGCCGGGCAATAATGAAAAACTGTTTTTT. Complete variable domain (other parts from reference TRBV5-1 and TRBJ1-4): KAGVTQTPRYLIKTRGQQVTLSCSPISGHRSVSWYQQTPGQGLQFLFEYFSETQRNKGNFPGRFSGRQFSNSRSEMNVSTLELGDSALYLCASSSPGNNEKLFFGSGTQLSVL.

Many counts were recorded for this clonotype. This chain joins TRBV19 and TRBJ2-1, with 7 nucleotides matching TRBD1. Germline-derived CDR1 and CDR2 are LNHDA and SQIVND (reference sequence). Germline trimming cut 5 bases from V and 5 bases from J; bases unmatched to any gene: 9. This CDR3 spans 15 amino acids. The CDR3 DNA reads as TGTGCCAGTAGTTACAGGGGTGGGGTAAACAATGAGCAGTTCTTC. Amino acids: CASSYRGGVNNEQFF.

This clonotype has ten or more counts. The gene calls are TRBV19 and TRBJ2-6; no clear D gene. Germline lookup yields CDR1 LNHDA and CDR2 SQIVND (reference sequence). The CDR3 spans 15 residues. The V end was cut by 7 bases, the J end by 0 bases, with 10 bases between. CDR3 sequence: CASNPSPSGANVLTF. In nucleotides, the CDR3 is TGTGCCAGTAACCCTTCCCCCTCTGGGGCCAACGTCCTGACTTTC.

This clonotype was found many times. The chain is built from TRBV5-1 and TRBJ2-1; TRBD2 is a possible D gene (7 bases). The CDR3 runs 15 residues. The germline CDR1 and CDR2 sequences are SGHRS and YFSETQ. Trimming cost V 6 bases and J 1 base, with 14 bases left between them. The CDR3 here is CASTPRGASYNEQFF. The CDR3 coding sequence is TGCGCCAGCACCCCCCGGGGGGCTTCCTACAATGAGCAGTTCTTC. Variable domain in full (rest from reference TRBV5-1 and TRBJ2-1): KAGVTQTPRYLIKTRGQQVTLSCSPISGHRSVSWYQQTPGQGLQFLFEYFSETQRNKGNFPGRFSGRQFSNSRSEMNVSTLELGDSALYLCASTPRGASYNEQFFGPGTRLTVL.